This TCR beta chain was recorded in a study of somatic mutations in cytotoxic T cells in rheumatoid arthritis (TCRdb year 2017). As for the study more broadly: Right after diagnosis and prior to the start of any treatment, roughly 30 ml EDTA of peripheral blood was drawn from patients. Sorted V beta1+ cells also underwent TCRB sequencing, and some V beta antibody-stained T-cell populations were flow-sorted at nearly 100% purity on a FACSAria II or Sony SH800. Whether expanded CD8+ T-cell clones in untreated, newly diagnosed rheumatoid arthritis carry somatic mutations was the study question, and clonality was characterized with TCRB deep sequencing. TCRB deep sequencing covered 65 patients with rheumatoid arthritis along with 15 to 25 healthy controls. Median age was essentially the same in the patient group and the control group.

Here is what the overall study found, with its caveats: The slight underrepresentation of TRBV07 in patients was not corrected for multiple comparisons. In about an eighth of the roughly 65 patients the largest CD8+ clone exceeded 20% of CD8+ cells, and several identical CD8+ TCRB sequences were shared between blood and synovial fluid. There was no significant difference in CD8+ T-cell clonality between rheumatoid arthritis patients and age-matched healthy controls. CD8+ clonality increased with age in patients (Spearman r of about 0.49) but not in healthy controls. Viral specificity could not be ruled out by absence from virus-specific databases, and the antigen targets of the expanded CD8+ clones remained unknown.

CD4+ and CD8+ cells were isolated by positive magnetic bead selection on an AutoMACS, and purity was checked by flow cytometry. Clonal expansions were first screened by flow cytometry with a TCR V beta antibody panel, then characterized by TCRB deep sequencing of sorted CD8+ fractions. Peripheral blood mononuclear cells were isolated by Ficoll-Paque PLUS density gradient separation. Nucleospin Tissue or Tissue XS kits were used to extract DNA from CD4-enriched, CD8-enriched or PBMC samples, and a Qubit 2.0 fluorometer was used for quantification. The germline V gene (reference sequence) gives CDR1 as MNHEY and CDR2 as SMNVEV. The CDR3 spans 14 residues, from the cysteine through the phenylalanine. Of the read, only the CDR3 DNA is kept; its 42 bases are in frame from base 1. V is pruned by 6 bases and J by 3 bases, leaving 7 bases of the junction without a gene match. Sequencing of TCRB CDR3 was done on genomic DNA with the immunoSEQ assay. As for the authors' bioinformatics: When patient CD8+ clones exceeding 1% were checked against published virus-specific TCRB sequences, only a few matched. Only productive TCRB rearrangements were included in the analyses. Clonality was expressed as a Shannon entropy-based productive clonality index, with each clone defined by a unique TCRB CDR3 sequence. Repertoire overlap between two samples was calculated from the template counts of each clone relative to total templates per sample. V-gene usage measured by flow cytometry correlated with TCRB sequencing V-gene usage, with a Spearman r of 0.5 to 0.65. This immuneACCESS table, as held by TCRdb, lists in-frame sequences with V and J called but not all clones. Of the missing ones, under half trace to an unresolved V gene in checked studies; the others have no known cause. V, J and clone size reflect that table, while D and trimming were determined from the DNA. This sample gives fewer than 14,000 clones in total; 70% to 85% of them show up just once. 30% to 40% of the sample rests with the top ten.

Worth noting for this clone: What antigen it recognizes has not been identified. No much larger clone is present one base from it, and per-base qualities are unavailable.

The origin of this receptor is an adult with rheumatoid arthritis. Recombination linked TRBV27 to TRBJ2-5, with TRBD1 identical over 7 junction bases. The sequenced material came from CD8+ T cells sorted from blood. The sequenced DNA is TGTGCCAGCAGCAAGGGACAGCAGAAAGAGACCCAGTACTTC. This yields the protein CASSKGQQKETQYF.